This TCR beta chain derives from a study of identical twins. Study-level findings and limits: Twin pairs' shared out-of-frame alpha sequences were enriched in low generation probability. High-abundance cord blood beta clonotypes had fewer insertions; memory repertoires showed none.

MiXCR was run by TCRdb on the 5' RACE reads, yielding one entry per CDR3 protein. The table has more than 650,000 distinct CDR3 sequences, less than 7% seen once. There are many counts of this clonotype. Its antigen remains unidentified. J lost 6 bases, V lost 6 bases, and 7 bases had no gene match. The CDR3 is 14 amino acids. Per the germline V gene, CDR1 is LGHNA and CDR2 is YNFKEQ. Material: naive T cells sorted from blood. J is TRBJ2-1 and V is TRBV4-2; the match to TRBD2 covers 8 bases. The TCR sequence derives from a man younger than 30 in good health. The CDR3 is CASRSGGLVNEQFF. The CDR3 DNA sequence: TGTGCCAGCAGGTCGGGGGGGCTGGTCAATGAGCAGTTCTTC.